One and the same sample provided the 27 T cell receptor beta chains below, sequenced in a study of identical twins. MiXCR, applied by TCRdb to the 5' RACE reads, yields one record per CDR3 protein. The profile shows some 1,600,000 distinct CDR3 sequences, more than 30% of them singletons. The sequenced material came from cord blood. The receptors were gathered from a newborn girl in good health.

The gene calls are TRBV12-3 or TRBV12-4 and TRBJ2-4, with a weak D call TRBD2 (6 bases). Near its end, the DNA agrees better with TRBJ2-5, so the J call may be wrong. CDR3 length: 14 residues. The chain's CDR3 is CASSFGTPYGTQYF. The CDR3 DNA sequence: TGTGCCAGCAGTTTCGGGACTCCGTACGGGACCCAGTACTTC.

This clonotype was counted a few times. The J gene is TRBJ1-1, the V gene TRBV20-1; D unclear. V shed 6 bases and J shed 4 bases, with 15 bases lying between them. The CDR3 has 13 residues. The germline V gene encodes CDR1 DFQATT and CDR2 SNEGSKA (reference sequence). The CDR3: CSAYDGVGTEAFF. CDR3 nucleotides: TGCAGTGCCTATGACGGGGTCGGCACTGAAGCTTTCTTT.

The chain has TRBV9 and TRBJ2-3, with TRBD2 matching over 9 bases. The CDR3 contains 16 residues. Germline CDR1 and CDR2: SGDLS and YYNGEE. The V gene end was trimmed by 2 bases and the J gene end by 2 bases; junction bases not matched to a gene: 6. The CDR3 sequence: CASSVLAGYTTDTQYF. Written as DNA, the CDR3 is TGTGCCAGCAGCGTCCTAGCGGGGTATACCACAGATACGCAGTATTTT.

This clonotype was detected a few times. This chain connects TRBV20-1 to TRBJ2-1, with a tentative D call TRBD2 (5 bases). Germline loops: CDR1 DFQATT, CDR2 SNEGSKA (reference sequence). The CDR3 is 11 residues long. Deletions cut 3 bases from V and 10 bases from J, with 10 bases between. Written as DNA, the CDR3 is TGCAGTGCTAGGACTACCTACGAGCAGTTCTTC. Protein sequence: CSARTTYEQFF.

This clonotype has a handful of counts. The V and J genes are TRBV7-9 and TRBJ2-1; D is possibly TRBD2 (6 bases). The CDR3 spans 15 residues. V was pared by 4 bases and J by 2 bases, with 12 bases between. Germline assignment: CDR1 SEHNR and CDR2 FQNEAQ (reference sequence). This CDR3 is CASSSPGEAYNEQFF. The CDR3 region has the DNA TGTGCCAGCAGCTCCCCTGGGGAGGCCTACAATGAGCAGTTCTTC.

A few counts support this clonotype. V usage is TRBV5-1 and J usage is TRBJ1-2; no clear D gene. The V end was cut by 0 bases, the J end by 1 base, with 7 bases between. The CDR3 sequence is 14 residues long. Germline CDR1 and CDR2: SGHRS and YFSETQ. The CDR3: CASSLDWGNYGYTF. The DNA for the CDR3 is TGCGCCAGCAGCTTGGATTGGGGTAACTATGGCTACACCTTC.

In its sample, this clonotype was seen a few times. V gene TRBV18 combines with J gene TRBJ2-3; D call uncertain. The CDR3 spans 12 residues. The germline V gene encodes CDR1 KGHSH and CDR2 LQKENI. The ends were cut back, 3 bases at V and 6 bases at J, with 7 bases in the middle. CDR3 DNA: TGTGCCAGCTCACCTCTGCTTGATACGCAGTATTTT. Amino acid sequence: CASSPLLDTQYF. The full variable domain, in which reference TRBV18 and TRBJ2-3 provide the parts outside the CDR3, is NAGVMQNPRHLVRRRGQEARLRCSPMKGHSHVYWYRQLPEEGLKFMVYLQKENIIDESGMPKERFSAEFPKEGPSILRIQQVVRGDSAAYFCASSPLLDTQYFGPGTRLTVL.

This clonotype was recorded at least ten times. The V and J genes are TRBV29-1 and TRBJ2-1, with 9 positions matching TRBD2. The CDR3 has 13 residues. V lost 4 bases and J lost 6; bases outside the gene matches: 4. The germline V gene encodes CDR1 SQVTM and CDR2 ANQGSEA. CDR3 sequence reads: CSVGRTSANEQFF. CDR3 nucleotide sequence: TGCAGCGTTGGGCGGACTAGCGCCAATGAGCAGTTCTTC.

The CDR3 region has the DNA TGTGCCAGCAGCTTAGAACGGGAGGGAGATACGCAGTATTTT. Translated: CASSLEREGDTQYF. J is TRBJ2-3 and V is TRBV7-9; 8 bases map to TRBD2. Per the germline V gene, CDR1 is SEHNR and CDR2 is FQNEAQ (reference sequence). The length of the CDR3 is 14 residues. Trimming took 1 base from V and 5 from J; bases not matched to a gene: 2.

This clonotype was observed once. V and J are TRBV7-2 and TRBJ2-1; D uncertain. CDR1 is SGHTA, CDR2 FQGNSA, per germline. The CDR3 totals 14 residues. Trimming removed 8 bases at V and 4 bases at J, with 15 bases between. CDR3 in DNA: TGTGCCAGCTCACCCCTGGAGAAGTACAATGAGCAGTTCTTC. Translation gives CASSPLEKYNEQFF. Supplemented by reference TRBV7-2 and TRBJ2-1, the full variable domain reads GAGVSQSPSNKVTEKGKDVELRCDPISGHTALYWYRQSLGQGLEFLIYFQGNSAPDKSGLPSDRFSAERTGGSVSTLTIQRTQQEDSAVYLCASSPLEKYNEQFFGPGTRLTVL.

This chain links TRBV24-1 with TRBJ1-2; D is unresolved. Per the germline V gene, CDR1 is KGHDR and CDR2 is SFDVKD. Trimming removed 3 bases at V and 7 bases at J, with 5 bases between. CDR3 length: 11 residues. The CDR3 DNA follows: TGTGCCACCAGTGATGGGAGTGGCTACACCTTC. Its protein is CATSDGSGYTF.

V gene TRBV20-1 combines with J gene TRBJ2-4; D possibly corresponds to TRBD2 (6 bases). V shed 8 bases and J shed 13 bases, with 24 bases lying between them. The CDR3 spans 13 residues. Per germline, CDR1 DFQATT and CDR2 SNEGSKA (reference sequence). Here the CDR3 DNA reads TGCAGTCTCACGGGAGCTGCGCCCCTGGAGCAGTACTTC. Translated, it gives CSLTGAAPLEQYF.

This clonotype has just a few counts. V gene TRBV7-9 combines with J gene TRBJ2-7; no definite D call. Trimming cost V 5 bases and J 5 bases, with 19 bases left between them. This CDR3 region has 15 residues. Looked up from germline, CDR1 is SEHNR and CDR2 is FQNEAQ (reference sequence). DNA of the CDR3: TGTGCCAGCAGCCCCCGTATTTCGCTATGGGACGAGCAGTACTTC. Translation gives CASSPRISLWDEQYF.

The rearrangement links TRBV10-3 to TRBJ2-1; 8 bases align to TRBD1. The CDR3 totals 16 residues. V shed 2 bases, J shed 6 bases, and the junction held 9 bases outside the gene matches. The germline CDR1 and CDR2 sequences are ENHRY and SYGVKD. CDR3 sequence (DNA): TGTGCCATCAGTGAGCGGACAGGGAAATCTGTCAATGAGCAGTTCTTC. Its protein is CAISERTGKSVNEQFF.

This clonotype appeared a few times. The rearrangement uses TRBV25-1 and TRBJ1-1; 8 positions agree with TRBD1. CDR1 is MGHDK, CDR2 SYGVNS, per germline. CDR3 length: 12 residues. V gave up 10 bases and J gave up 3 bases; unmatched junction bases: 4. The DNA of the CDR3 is TGTGCCACCGACAGGGGAGACACTGAAGCTTTCTTT. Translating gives CATDRGDTEAFF.

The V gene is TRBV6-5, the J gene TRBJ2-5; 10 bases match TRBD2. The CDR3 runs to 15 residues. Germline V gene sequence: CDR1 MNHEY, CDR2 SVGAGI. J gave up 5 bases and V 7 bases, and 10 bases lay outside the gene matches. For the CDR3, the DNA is TGTGCCAGCACCATTCGACTAGCGGGCCGGGAGACCCAGTACTTC. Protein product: CASTIRLAGRETQYF.

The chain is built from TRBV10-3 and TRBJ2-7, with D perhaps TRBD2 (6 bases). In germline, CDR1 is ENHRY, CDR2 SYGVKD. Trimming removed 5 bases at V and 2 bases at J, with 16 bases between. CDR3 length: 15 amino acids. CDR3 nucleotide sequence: TGTGCCATCAGTCCTCTTGGGCGGGAACCCTACGAGCAGTACTTC. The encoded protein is CAISPLGREPYEQYF.

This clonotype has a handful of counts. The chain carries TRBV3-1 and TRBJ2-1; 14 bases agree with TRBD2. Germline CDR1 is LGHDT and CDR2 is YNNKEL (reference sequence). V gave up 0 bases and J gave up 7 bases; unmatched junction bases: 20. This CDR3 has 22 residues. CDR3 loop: CASSQEDLRGNSGLAGENEQFF. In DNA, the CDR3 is TGTGCCAGCAGCCAAGAAGACCTAAGGGGGAACTCGGGACTAGCGGGAGAAAATGAGCAGTTCTTC.

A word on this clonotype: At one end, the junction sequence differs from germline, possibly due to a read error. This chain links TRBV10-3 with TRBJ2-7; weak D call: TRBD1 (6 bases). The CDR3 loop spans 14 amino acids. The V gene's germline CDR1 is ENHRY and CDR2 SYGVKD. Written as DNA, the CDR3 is TGTGCCATCGGTGACCCGGGACAAACTTACGGGCAGTACTTC. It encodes CAIGDPGQTYGQYF.

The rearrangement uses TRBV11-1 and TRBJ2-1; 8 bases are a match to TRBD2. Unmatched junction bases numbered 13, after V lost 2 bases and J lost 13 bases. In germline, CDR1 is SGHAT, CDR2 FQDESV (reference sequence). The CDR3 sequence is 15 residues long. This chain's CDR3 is CASSLWTSPEETQFF. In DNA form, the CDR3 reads TGTGCCAGCAGCTTATGGACTAGCCCCGAAGAGACCCAGTTCTTC.

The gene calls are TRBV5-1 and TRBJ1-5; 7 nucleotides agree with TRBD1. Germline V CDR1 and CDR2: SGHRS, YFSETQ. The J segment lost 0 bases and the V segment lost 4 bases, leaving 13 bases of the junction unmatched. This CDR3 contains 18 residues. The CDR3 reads CASSTTGVGVYSNQPQHF. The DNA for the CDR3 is TGCGCCAGCAGCACTACAGGGGTGGGGGTATATAGCAATCAGCCCCAGCATTTT. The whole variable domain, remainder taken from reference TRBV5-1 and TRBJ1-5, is KAGVTQTPRYLIKTRGQQVTLSCSPISGHRSVSWYQQTPGQGLQFLFEYFSETQRNKGNFPGRFSGRQFSNSRSEMNVSTLELGDSALYLCASSTTGVGVYSNQPQHFGDGTRLSIL.

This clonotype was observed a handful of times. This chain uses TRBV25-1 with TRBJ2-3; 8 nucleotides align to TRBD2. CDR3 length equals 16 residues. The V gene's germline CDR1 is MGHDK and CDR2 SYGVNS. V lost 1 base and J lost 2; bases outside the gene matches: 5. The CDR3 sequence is CASSELGGGSTDTQYF. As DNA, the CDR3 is TGTGCCAGCAGTGAATTGGGCGGGGGGTCCACAGATACGCAGTATTTT.

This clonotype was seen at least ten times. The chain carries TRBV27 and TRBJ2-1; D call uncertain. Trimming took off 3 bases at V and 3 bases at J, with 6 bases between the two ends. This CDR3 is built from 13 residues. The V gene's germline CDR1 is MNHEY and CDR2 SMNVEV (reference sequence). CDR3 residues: CASSFGDYNEQFF. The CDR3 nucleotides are TGTGCCAGCAGTTTTGGGGACTACAATGAGCAGTTCTTC.

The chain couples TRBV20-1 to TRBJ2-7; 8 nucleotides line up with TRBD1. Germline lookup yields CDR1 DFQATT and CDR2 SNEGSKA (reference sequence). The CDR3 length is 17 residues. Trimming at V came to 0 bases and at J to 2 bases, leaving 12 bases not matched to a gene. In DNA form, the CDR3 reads TGCAGTGCTAGAGATCCCCCAGGGGGCGTAGGTCCCTACGAGCAGTACTTC. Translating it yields CSARDPPGGVGPYEQYF.

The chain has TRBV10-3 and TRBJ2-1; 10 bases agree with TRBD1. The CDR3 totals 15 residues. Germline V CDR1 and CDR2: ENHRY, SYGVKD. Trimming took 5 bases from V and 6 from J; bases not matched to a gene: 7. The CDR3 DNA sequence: TGTGCCATCAGTAGTGGACAGGGGGTAATCAATGAGCAGTTCTTC. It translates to CAISSGQGVINEQFF.

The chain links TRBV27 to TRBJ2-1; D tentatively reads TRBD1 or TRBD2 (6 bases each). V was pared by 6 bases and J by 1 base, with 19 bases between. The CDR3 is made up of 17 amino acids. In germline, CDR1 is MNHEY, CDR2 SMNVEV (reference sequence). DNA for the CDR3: TGTGCCAGCAGCCCAAGGGGGACTGGCTTTTCCTACAATGAGCAGTTCTTC. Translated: CASSPRGTGFSYNEQFF.

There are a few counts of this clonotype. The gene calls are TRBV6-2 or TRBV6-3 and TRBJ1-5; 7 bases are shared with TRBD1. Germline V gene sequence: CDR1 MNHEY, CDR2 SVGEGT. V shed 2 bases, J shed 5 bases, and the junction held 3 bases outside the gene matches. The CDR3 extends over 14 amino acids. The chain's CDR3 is CASSYDRVDQPQHF. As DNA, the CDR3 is TGTGCCAGCAGTTACGACAGGGTCGATCAGCCCCAGCATTTT.